This T cell receptor (beta chain) originates from a study of T cells in Graves' hyperthyroidism and ophthalmopathy (dated 2019 in TCRdb). Background for the entire study: Peripheral blood was collected at initial diagnosis, before any treatment. TCR V-J signatures able to tell the groups apart were searched for in a discovery cohort of approximately 95 patients, of whom 40 to 45 had Graves' ophthalmopathy and roughly 59 had stable Graves' hyperthyroidism. Prospective prediction of ophthalmopathy was tested in an independent validation cohort consisting of 18 hyperthyroidism patients and over 15 patients who later progressed to ophthalmopathy. The 100 discovery patients were randomly split 7:3 into training and test sets. In six Graves' hyperthyroidism patients, the study also compared T-cell repertoires from thyroid tissue with T-cell repertoires from blood. After blood sampling, hyperthyroidism patients were treated with methimazole at a starting dose of 30 mg daily, and ophthalmopathy patients were treated with high-dose intravenous methylprednisolone. The paper describes TCR Vbeta CDR3 sequencing of 135 peripheral blood samples, made up of under 50 ophthalmopathy patients, around 73 hyperthyroidism patients and roughly 17 progressor patients.

Moderately to severely active disease, a Clinical Activity Score of at least 3, a NOSPECS grade of at least 4, and a duration under 3 months were present in ophthalmopathy patients. Any patient with an uncontrolled infection, another autoimmune disease, pregnancy or lactation was excluded. Diagnoses were based on clinical symptoms, serum thyroxine and TRAb, thyroid ultrasound and orbital computed tomography. PBMCs were separated from about 10 ml of fresh peripheral blood using Ficoll-Paque density gradient centrifugation. Total RNA was extracted using Trizol reagent, and RNA quality was assessed on an Agilent 2100 Bioanalyzer. CDR1 and CDR2, per the germline V gene, are SGHTA and FQGNSA. Inclusive of the bounding cysteine and phenylalanine, the CDR3 is 14 residues long. Only the CDR3 part of the read is kept: 42 bases, read in frame from the first base. Trimming removed 3 bases from V and 5 bases from J, leaving 11 bases between the germline ends.

General findings and caveats noted by the study authors: In validation, the model predicted progression to ophthalmopathy with approximately 69% sensitivity and less than 80% specificity, a median of 6.5 months before onset. A model built on a 13 V-J signature distinguished ophthalmopathy from stable hyperthyroidism, reaching 87.88% sensitivity and 81% to 83% specificity in cross-validation and 80%/75% in testing. Blood samples also contained most of the expanded thyroid clonotypes (frequency above 0.001), which suggests that blood repertoires may reflect thyroid immune responses. Sample size was not statistically predetermined, and blinding of investigators to group allocation was not performed.

There are many counts of this clonotype. Its antigen is still unknown. It has no much larger one-base neighbor in the sample; base qualities were not kept. TCR beta CDR3 regions were amplified from RNA transcripts. For the first round of RT-PCR on the TCR CDR3, the HTBI primer set was used together with the Qiagen OneStep RT-PCR kit. Libraries were constructed in a second round of multiplex PCR, after which size selection and purification were carried out. The libraries were sequenced on an Illumina HiSeq2000 using paired-end 100 bp reads. The paper's processing steps were these. SOAPnuke was used to process the raw data, with reads discarded if the reads contained adapters or uncalled bases, had a mean Phred below 15, or lacked an exact constant-primer or identifier match. COPE v1.2.5 was used to merge the high-quality paired reads, and each unique nucleotide sequence was defined as a clonotype. MiTCR v1.1 was used to align the clonotypes against IMGT TRBV, TRBD and TRBJ reference segments. Only V-J combinations with frequency above 0.0001, covering about 99% of repertoires, were analysed. The TCS score was defined as F50 (clonal expansion) divided by E x V (chaos), with BLOSUM62-based TCRdist calculated between CDR3 peptides within each V-J. Welch's t-statistics and random forest reduced around 520 V-J features to 13, which were used in a naive Bayes classifier (R e1071). TCRdb reran the public reads through fastp at Q25 and MiXCR, keeping productive beta chains. Each CDR3 protein gets just one entry, which takes the most common genes and DNA from the rows behind it. These V and J calls are TCRdb output, not the study's own analysis. The sample table contains 300,000 to 500,000 distinct CDR3 sequences; only one count was recorded for about 14% of them. Of the sample, 28% is held by the ten largest clones.

The sample taken for sequencing was blood. This receptor was taken from a man in his fifties or sixties with Graves' ophthalmopathy. The rearranged chain carries TRBV7-2 and TRBJ2-1; confidence is insufficient to name the D gene. The sequenced DNA is TGTGCCAGCAGCTTCTCTAGACTCCACAATGAGCAGTTCTTC. It encodes CASSFSRLHNEQFF. Outside the CDR3, residues come from the reference TRBV7-2 and TRBJ2-1 proteins, so the full variable domain is: GAGVSQSPSNKVTEKGKDVELRCDPISGHTALYWYRQSLGQGLEFLIYFQGNSAPDKSGLPSDRFSAERTGGSVSTLTIQRTQQEDSAVYLCASSFSRLHNEQFFGPGTRLTVL.